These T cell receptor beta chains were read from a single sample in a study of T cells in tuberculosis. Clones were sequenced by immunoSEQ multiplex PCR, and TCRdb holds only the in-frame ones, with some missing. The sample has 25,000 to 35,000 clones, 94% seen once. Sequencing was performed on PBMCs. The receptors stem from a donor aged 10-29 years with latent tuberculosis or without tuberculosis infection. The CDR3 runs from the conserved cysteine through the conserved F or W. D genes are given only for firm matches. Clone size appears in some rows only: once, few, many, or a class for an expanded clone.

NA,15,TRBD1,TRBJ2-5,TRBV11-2,CASSLTGGIWETQYF,TGTGCCAGCAGCTTAACAGGGGGGATATGGGAGACCCAGTACTTC
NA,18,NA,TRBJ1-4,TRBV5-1,CASSWGPASSRNNEKLFF,TGCGCCAGCAGCTGGGGCCCTGCATCTTCCCGAAATAATGAAAAACTGTTTTTT
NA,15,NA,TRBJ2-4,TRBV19,CASSIRSTGGNIQYF,TGTGCCAGTAGTATTCGGTCGACAGGAGGCAACATTCAGTACTTC
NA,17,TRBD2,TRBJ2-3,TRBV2,CASRETIRTSGPDTQYF,TGTGCCAGCAGAGAAACGATTAGGACTAGCGGTCCAGATACGCAGTATTTT
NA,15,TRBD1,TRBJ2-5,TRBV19,CASTALGQGPETQYF,TGTGCCAGTACTGCGCTGGGACAGGGGCCAGAGACCCAGTACTTC
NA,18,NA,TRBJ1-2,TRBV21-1,CASSKAGSPGQGARGYTF,TGTGCCAGCAGCAAAGCTGGGTCTCCGGGACAGGGGGCGCGGGGCTACACCTTC
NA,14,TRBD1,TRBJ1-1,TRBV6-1,CASSPTGMNTEAFF,TGTGCCAGCAGTCCGACAGGGATGAACACTGAAGCTTTCTTT
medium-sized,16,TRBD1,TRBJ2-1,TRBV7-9,CASSSGQGVSYNEQFF,TGTGCCAGCAGCTCGGGACAGGGGGTCTCCTACAATGAGCAGTTCTTC
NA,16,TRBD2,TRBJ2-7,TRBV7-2,CASSTTGLALGGEQYF,TGTGCCAGCAGCACAACGGGACTAGCTTTGGGGGGGGAGCAGTACTTC
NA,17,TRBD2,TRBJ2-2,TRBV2,CASRGTSGRTNTGELFF,TGTGCCAGCAGGGGGACTAGCGGGAGGACGAACACCGGGGAGCTGTTTTTT
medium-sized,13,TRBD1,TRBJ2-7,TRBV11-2,CASSFLDRGEQYF,TGTGCCAGCAGCTTCCTGGACAGGGGAGAGCAGTACTTC
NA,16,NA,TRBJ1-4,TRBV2,CASYYRTRATNEKLFF,TGTGCCAGCTACTACCGGACACGGGCAACTAATGAAAAACTGTTTTTT
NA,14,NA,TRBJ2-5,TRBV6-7,CASSSRGPQETQYF,TGTGCCAGCAGTAGTCGGGGTCCCCAAGAGACCCAGTACTTC
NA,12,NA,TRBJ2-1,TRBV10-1,CASSDPYNEQFF,TGCGCCAGCAGTGACCCTTACAATGAGCAGTTCTTC
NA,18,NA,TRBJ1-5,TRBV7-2,CASSLVFHPRVSNRPQHF,TGTGCCAGCAGCTTAGTCTTTCACCCACGAGTTAGCAATCGGCCCCAGCATTTT
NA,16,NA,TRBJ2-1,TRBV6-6,CASSVLQGSAHREQFF,TGTGCCAGCAGTGTCCTACAGGGATCGGCCCATAGGGAGCAGTTCTTC
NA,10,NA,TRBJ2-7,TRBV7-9,CASSRGEQYF,TGTGCCAGCTCCCGGGGGGAGCAGTACTTC
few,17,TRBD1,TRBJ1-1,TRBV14,CASSFFVGTARPPEAFF,TGTGCCAGCAGCTTCTTCGTCGGGACAGCCAGACCTCCCGAAGCTTTCTTT
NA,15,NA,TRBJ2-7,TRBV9,CASSVDSFSSYEQYF,TGTGCCAGCAGCGTAGACTCCTTTAGCTCCTACGAGCAGTACTTC
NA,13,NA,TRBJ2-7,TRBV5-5,CASSLSQAYEQYF,TGTGCCAGCAGCTTATCACAGGCCTACGAGCAGTACTTC
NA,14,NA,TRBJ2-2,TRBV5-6,CASSPGLYTGELFF,TGTGCCAGCAGCCCTGGACTGTACACCGGGGAGCTGTTTTTT
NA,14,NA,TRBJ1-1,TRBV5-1,CASSSGGMNTEAFF,TGCGCCAGCAGCTCCGGAGGGATGAACACTGAAGCTTTCTTT
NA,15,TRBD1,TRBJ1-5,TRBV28,CASSLLGTDDQPQHF,TGTGCCAGCAGTTTATTGGGGACAGACGATCAGCCCCAGCATTTT
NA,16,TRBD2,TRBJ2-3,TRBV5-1,CASSLVTSVSTDTQYF,TGCGCCAGCAGCTTGGTTACTAGCGTTAGCACAGATACGCAGTATTTT
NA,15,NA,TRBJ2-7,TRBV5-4,CASSLKTGSSDEQYF,TGTGCCAGCAGCTTGAAAACGGGATCTTCGGACGAGCAGTACTTC
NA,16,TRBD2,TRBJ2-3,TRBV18,CASSPRTSGVTDTQYF,TGTGCCAGCTCACCACGAACTAGCGGAGTCACAGATACGCAGTATTTT
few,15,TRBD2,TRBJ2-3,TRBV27,CASSLLAGLTDTQYF,TGTGCCAGCAGTTTACTAGCGGGTTTGACAGATACGCAGTATTTT
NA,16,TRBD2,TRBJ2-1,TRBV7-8,CASSLRAGGFAREQFF,TGTGCCAGCAGCTTACGGGCGGGAGGGTTCGCCCGGGAGCAGTTCTTC
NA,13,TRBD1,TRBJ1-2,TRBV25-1,CASSEQGAVGYTF,TGTGCCAGCAGTGAGCAGGGGGCAGTTGGCTACACCTTC
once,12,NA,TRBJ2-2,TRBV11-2,CASSWSTGELFF,TGTGCCAGCAGCTGGAGCACCGGGGAGCTGTTTTTT
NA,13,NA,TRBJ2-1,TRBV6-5,CASSSPLYNEQFF,TGTGCCAGCAGTTCCCCCCTTTACAATGAGCAGTTCTTC
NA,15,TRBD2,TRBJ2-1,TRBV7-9,CAIRLAGSSYNEQFF,TGTGCCATTCGCCTAGCGGGAAGCTCCTACAATGAGCAGTTCTTC
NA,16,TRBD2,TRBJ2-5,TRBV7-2,CASSSPSGSHQETQYF,TGTGCCAGCAGCTCACCTAGCGGGAGCCACCAAGAGACCCAGTACTTC
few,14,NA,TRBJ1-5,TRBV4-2,CASSHRLSNQPQHF,TGTGCCAGCAGTCACCGACTGAGCAATCAGCCCCAGCATTTT
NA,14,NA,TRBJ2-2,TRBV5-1,CASSPVGGAGELFF,TGCGCCAGCAGCCCTGTCGGGGGTGCCGGGGAGCTGTTTTTT
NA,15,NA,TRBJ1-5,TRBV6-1,CASRVRGIGDQPQHF,TGTGCCAGCAGGGTAAGGGGGATTGGGGATCAGCCCCAGCATTTT
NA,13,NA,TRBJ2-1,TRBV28,CASGDITYNEQFF,TGTGCCAGTGGGGACATCACCTACAATGAGCAGTTCTTC
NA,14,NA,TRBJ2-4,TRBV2,CASIPGFPKNIQYF,TGTGCCAGCATTCCGGGGTTCCCCAAAAACATTCAGTACTTC
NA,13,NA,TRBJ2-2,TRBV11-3,CASSSRGAGELFF,TGTGCCAGCAGCTCCAGGGGGGCCGGGGAGCTGTTTTTT
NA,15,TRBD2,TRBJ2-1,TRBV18,CASSPRGTSGGEQFF,TGTGCCAGCTCACCACGGGGGACTAGCGGGGGTGAGCAGTTCTTC
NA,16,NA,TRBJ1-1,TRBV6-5,CASSYSPLDGETEAFF,TGTGCCAGCAGTTACTCCCCCCTCGATGGGGAGACTGAAGCTTTCTTT
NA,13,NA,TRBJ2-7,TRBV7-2,CASSEDRYYEQYF,TGTGCCAGCAGCGAAGACCGGTACTACGAGCAATACTTC
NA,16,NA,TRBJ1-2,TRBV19,CASSIMSIGVRDGYTF,TGTGCCAGTAGTATCATGTCAATCGGGGTTCGGGATGGCTACACCTTC
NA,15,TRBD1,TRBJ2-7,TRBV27,CASSLYGTGKSGQYF,TGTGCCAGCAGTTTATACGGGACAGGGAAATCGGGGCAGTACTTC
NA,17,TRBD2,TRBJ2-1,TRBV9,CASSGTRGLAGYNEQFF,TGTGCCAGCAGCGGAACCAGGGGACTAGCGGGTTACAATGAGCAGTTCTTC
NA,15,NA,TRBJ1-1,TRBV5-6,CASRVRGNMNTEAFF,TGTGCCAGCAGGGTGAGAGGGAACATGAACACTGAAGCTTTCTTT
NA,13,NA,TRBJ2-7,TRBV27,CATYGGSSYEQYF,TGTGCCACCTACGGAGGCAGCTCCTACGAGCAGTACTTC
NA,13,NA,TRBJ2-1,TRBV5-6,CASSLYRGNEQFF,TGTGCCAGCAGCTTGTATCGGGGGAATGAGCAGTTCTTC
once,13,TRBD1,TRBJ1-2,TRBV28,CASSIQGAYGYTF,TGTGCCAGCAGTATCCAGGGGGCGTATGGCTACACCTTC
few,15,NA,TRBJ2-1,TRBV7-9,CASSLTQGFYNEQFF,TGTGCCAGCAGCTTAACCCAGGGCTTCTACAATGAGCAGTTCTTC